The following is a T cell receptor beta chain sequence with its context. Its specificity is unknown. From the 5' RACE reads, TCRdb called clonotypes with MiXCR, one entry per CDR3 protein. The sample lists approximately 490,000 distinct CDR3 sequences; around 20% were seen once. The CDR3 loop spans 14 amino acids. Looked up from germline, CDR1 is SNHLY and CDR2 is FYNNEI. Unmatched junction bases numbered 3, after V lost 4 bases and J lost 7 bases. This sample was included in a study of identical twins. Study-wide results and caveats: Fewer insertions characterized abundant cord blood beta clonotypes, whereas memory repertoires showed none.

In addition, the sample was reused for a study of yellow fever vaccine responses in identical twins.

The clonotype originates from a young woman in good health. The rearrangement links TRBV2 to TRBJ2-1; TRBD2 matches 11 bases. Sequencing was performed on CD4+ T cells sorted from blood. The CDR3 protein is CASSGTSGRNEQFF. CDR3 DNA: TGTGCCAGCAGTGGCACTAGCGGGAGAAATGAGCAGTTCTTC.